A single sample is the source of the 30 T cell receptor beta chains below, sequenced in a study of CXCR3-negative and CXCR3-positive naive CD8 T cells. With UMI labels, 5' RACE was used to prepare the TRB cDNA libraries. TCRdb re-called the 5' RACE reads and shows each CDR3 protein once, DNA omitted. The sample spans about 40,000 distinct CDR3 sequences; the ten largest clones claim more than 7.5%. Sequenced material: memory CD8+ T cells from blood. These receptors all stem from a human donor in good health. Some clones in this sample may be carry-over from other donors' samples.

The CDR3 is CASNLAGSYNEQFF. V usage is TRBV6-6 and J usage is TRBJ2-1; the D call from TCRdb, TRBD2, cannot be confirmed without DNA. From germline, CDR1 is MNHNY and CDR2 SVGAGI (reference sequence). The CDR3 sequence is 14 residues long.

The V gene is TRBV29-1, the J gene TRBJ2-7; TCRdb returns TRBD2, unconfirmable since there is no DNA. This CDR3 comprises 17 residues. Germline V lookup: CDR1 SQVTM, CDR2 ANQGSEA. The CDR3 region is CSVGTSGALSPAYEQYF.

V gene TRBV29-1 combines with J gene TRBJ2-1; TCRdb's assignment of TRBD1 cannot be checked, as there is no DNA. The CDR3 totals 15 residues. Germline lookup yields CDR1 SQVTM and CDR2 ANQGSEA. CDR3 amino acids: CSTPHGQVPYNEQFF.

This chain uses TRBV10-3 with TRBJ2-1; absent DNA, TCRdb's TRBD1 call cannot be checked. The CDR3 covers 17 residues. Germline V gene lookup returns CDR1 ENHRY and CDR2 SYGVKD. The CDR3 loop is CAISGPGPTVSYNEQFF.

V usage is TRBV29-1 and J usage is TRBJ1-1; the TCRdb call, TRBD1, lacks DNA for checking. Per the germline V gene, CDR1 is SQVTM and CDR2 is ANQGSEA. There are 14 residues in the CDR3. CDR3 sequence reads: CTMYPGQGGTEAFF.

The V gene is TRBV5-4, the J gene TRBJ2-3; TCRdb indicates TRBD1, and absent DNA this call remains unverified. CDR1 and CDR2 (germline): SGHNT, YYREEE (reference sequence). CDR3 length equals 15 residues. The CDR3: CASSFRDPLTDTQYF.

The rearrangement uses TRBV20-1 and TRBJ2-1; TCRdb indicates TRBD1, and absent DNA this call remains unverified. Per germline, CDR1 DFQATT and CDR2 SNEGSKA (reference sequence). The CDR3 contains 15 residues. This CDR3 is CSARDLGGWYNEQFF.

The V call is TRBV7-9, the J call TRBJ2-1; checking the TCRdb D call of TRBD2 is not possible without DNA. Germline values: CDR1 SEHNR, CDR2 FQNEAQ (reference sequence). The CDR3 loop spans 13 amino acids. The CDR3 sequence: CASSLLVGNEQFF.

The chain uses TRBV29-1 and TRBJ1-1; checking the TCRdb D call of TRBD1 is not possible without DNA. The germline CDR1 and CDR2 sequences are SQVTM and ANQGSEA. This CDR3 region has 12 residues. The CDR3 spells CSDLTGDTEAFF.

Frequency places this clonotype as medium-sized. The chain uses TRBV29-1 and TRBJ2-7; TCRdb lists TRBD2, though no DNA is available to test this call. From germline, CDR1 is SQVTM and CDR2 ANQGSEA. The CDR3 loop spans 14 amino acids. The CDR3 region is CSVAGGPGSYEQYF.

The CDR3 here is CASSSGLAGDSYNEQFF. V gene TRBV28 combines with J gene TRBJ2-1; TCRdb calls TRBD2, which cannot be checked without DNA. The CDR3 runs to 17 residues. Per the germline V gene, CDR1 is MDHEN and CDR2 is SYDVKM.

The J gene is TRBJ2-7, the V gene TRBV5-1; absent DNA, TCRdb's TRBD1 call cannot be checked. Germline V lookup: CDR1 SGHRS, CDR2 YFSETQ. The CDR3 consists of 15 residues. The chain's CDR3 is CASSLVAGGTYEQYF.

V is TRBV5-1 and J is TRBJ2-7; lacking DNA, the TRBD1 call made by TCRdb goes unchecked. The germline V gene has CDR1 SGHRS and CDR2 YFSETQ. This CDR3 has 16 amino acids. The CDR3 reads CASSGEQGDLTYEQYF.

This chain links TRBV20-1 with TRBJ2-2; without DNA, the TCRdb call of TRBD1 cannot be checked. Germline CDR1 is DFQATT and CDR2 is SNEGSKA (reference sequence). The CDR3 loop spans 15 amino acids. CDR3 in amino acids: CSVHTRTANTGELFF.

J is TRBJ1-1 and V is TRBV20-1; checking the TCRdb D call of TRBD1 is not possible without DNA. The germline gives CDR1 DFQATT, CDR2 SNEGSKA (reference sequence). CDR3 length equals 14 residues. CDR3 sequence reads: CSARYPQGIAEAFF.

The chain uses TRBV29-1 and TRBJ2-1. Germline assignment: CDR1 SQVTM and CDR2 ANQGSEA. The CDR3 is made up of 14 amino acids. The CDR3 loop is CSVVRREVYNEQFF.

The chain employs TRBV14 and TRBJ1-2. The CDR3 length is 12 residues. Germline lookup yields CDR1 SGHDN and CDR2 FVKESK. This CDR3 is CASSQANYGYTF.

V is TRBV6-2 or TRBV6-3 and J is TRBJ1-1; TCRdb's assignment of TRBD1 cannot be checked, as there is no DNA. The CDR3 is made up of 13 amino acids. Germline V CDR1 and CDR2: MNHEY, SVGEGT. This CDR3 reads CASRDQGPTEAFF.

The rearrangement joins TRBV5-1 to TRBJ2-1; TCRdb reports TRBD1, a call that lacks DNA to check it against. The CDR3 runs to 17 residues. Germline loops: CDR1 SGHRS, CDR2 YFSETQ. The CDR3 loop is CASSRPFERELDNEQFF.

The V gene is TRBV7-9, the J gene TRBJ2-7. The germline V gene has CDR1 SEHNR and CDR2 FQNEAQ (reference sequence). The CDR3 is 14 residues long. CDR3 amino acids: CASSPSHRAYEQYF.

The chain is built from TRBV28 and TRBJ2-1; the TRBD1 assignment by TCRdb is unverifiable without DNA. This CDR3 comprises 14 residues. Germline V gene data show CDR1 as MDHEN and CDR2 as SYDVKM. The CDR3 reads CASSWGQAGVEQFF.

V gene TRBV29-1 combines with J gene TRBJ2-2. The CDR3 length is 12 residues. Germline CDR1 SQVTM, CDR2 ANQGSEA. The CDR3 here is CSALTNTGELFF.

V usage is TRBV29-1 and J usage is TRBJ2-1; TCRdb names TRBD1, which stays unverified in the absence of DNA. The CDR3 has 11 amino acids. CDR1 and CDR2 from the germline V gene are SQVTM and ANQGSEA. The CDR3 protein is CSVVTGTGQFF.

The rearrangement joins TRBV28 to TRBJ2-7. Germline V gene sequence: CDR1 MDHEN, CDR2 SYDVKM. The CDR3 is made up of 12 amino acids. Here the CDR3 reads CASSLFAYEQYF.

The chain carries TRBV6-2 or TRBV6-3 and TRBJ1-5; the D gene TCRdb calls, TRBD1, cannot be checked with no DNA. The CDR3 totals 14 residues. The germline V gene encodes CDR1 MNHEY and CDR2 SVGEGT. CDR3 residues: CASSRPTETRPQHF.

CDR3: CASSLEVWLTNTGELFF. The rearrangement links TRBV11-2 to TRBJ2-2. From germline, CDR1 is SGHAT and CDR2 FQNNGV. CDR3 length: 17 residues.

The CDR3 spells CASSHPGQGSEQYF. The chain couples TRBV4-2 to TRBJ2-7; lacking DNA, the TRBD1 call made by TCRdb goes unchecked. CDR1 is LGHNA, CDR2 YNFKEQ, per germline. This CDR3 contains 14 residues.

J is TRBJ1-2 and V is TRBV6-5. CDR1 and CDR2 from the germline V gene are MNHEY and SVGAGI. CDR3 length: 13 residues. The CDR3 loop reads CASSYSLDYGYTF.

The gene calls are TRBV6-5 and TRBJ1-1; without DNA, the TCRdb call of TRBD1 cannot be checked. Germline-derived CDR1 and CDR2 are MNHEY and SVGAGI. This CDR3 is 13 amino acids long. CDR3 region: CASRSGTNTEAFF.

The chain uses TRBV7-6 and TRBJ2-7; with no DNA, the TCRdb D assignment of TRBD2 cannot be verified. CDR1 and CDR2 (germline): SGHVS, FNYEAQ. The length of the CDR3 is 15 residues. CDR3 sequence reads: CASSPSVATLDEQYF.